These T cell receptor beta chains were read from a single sample in a study of blood T cell repertoires in COVID-19. Data came from immunoSEQ multiplex PCR; TCRdb stores just in-frame clones and leaves some out. The sample shows approximately 110,000 clones, 60% to 85% of them seen only once. Material for sequencing was peripheral blood. The receptors originated from a human donor with acute or convalescent COVID-19. The donor label of this sample is uncertain. Both conserved end residues are part of each CDR3. A D gene is named only where the DNA matches it firmly. Part of the rows lack a size; the others show once, few, many or a class for expanded clones.

D,V,size,J,DNA,CDR3
-,TRBV12-3/TRBV12-4,few,TRBJ1-1,TGTGCCAGCACCGGGGTTGGAGCGAGTTTTTTCTTCTTT,CASTGVGASFFFF
-,TRBV19,-,TRBJ1-5,TGTGCCAGTACCCTCGATCTCGGGGGAAATCAGCCCCAGCATTTT,CASTLDLGGNQPQHF
-,TRBV6-1,-,TRBJ2-4,TGTGCCAGCAGTGAAGGAACACCGAGGGCGGCCAAAAACATTCAGTACTTC,CASSEGTPRAAKNIQYF
TRBD2,TRBV18,-,TRBJ2-1,TGTGCCAGCTCACCACCCGGGGGGAGGGCTACCTATGAGCAGTTCTTC,CASSPPGGRATYEQFF
TRBD2,TRBV4-1,many,TRBJ2-1,TGCGCCAGCAGCCAAATAGATATGGGACTAGCAGGGGGTGAGCAGTTCTTC,CASSQIDMGLAGGEQFF
TRBD1,TRBV11-3,-,TRBJ2-3,TGTGCCAGCAGCCTTGGGACAGCCGATACGCAGTATTTT,CASSLGTADTQYF
-,TRBV7-9,-,TRBJ1-1,TGTGCCAGCAGCTCCGCCGGGGTCGGGGGGCGAGCTTTCTTT,CASSSAGVGGRAFF
TRBD1,TRBV29-1,few,TRBJ1-2,TGCAGCGCAAAGGGACAGGGGGCTCGGTGGGGTGGCTACACCTTC,CSAKGQGARWGGYTF
-,TRBV27,-,TRBJ2-3,TGTGCCAGCAGTCCAAACACAGATACGCAGTATTTT,CASSPNTDTQYF
TRBD2,TRBV12-3/TRBV12-4,-,TRBJ2-4,TGTGCCAGCACCCCGGGGGGAAACATTCAGTACTTC,CASTPGGNIQYF
-,TRBV30,once,TRBJ2-1,TGTGCCTGGAGTACCCAGAGGGTACTCTCCTACAATGAGCAGTTCTTC,CAWSTQRVLSYNEQFF
TRBD2,TRBV6-4,-,TRBJ2-1,TGTGCCAGCAGCGCGGGGACTAGCGGCTACAATGAGCAGTTCTTC,CASSAGTSGYNEQFF
TRBD1,TRBV7-8,-,TRBJ1-3,TGTGCCAGCAGCCTGGGACAGGTCGGAAACACCATATATTTT,CASSLGQVGNTIYF
TRBD1,TRBV9,few,TRBJ2-3,TGTGCCAGCAGCGTATCCGGACAGGATAGAACAGATACGCAGTATTTT,CASSVSGQDRTDTQYF
-,TRBV24-1,-,TRBJ2-1,TGTGCCACCAGTTCAGGGATTGAGCAGTTCTTC,CATSSGIEQFF
TRBD1,TRBV9,few,TRBJ1-6,TGTGCCAGCAGCTCCGGTGTACAGGGGAAGGCCCTCCACTTT,CASSSGVQGKALHF
TRBD2,TRBV28,-,TRBJ2-3,TGTGCCAGCACCCTGGGGGGACTAAACTCAGATACGCAGTATTTT,CASTLGGLNSDTQYF